The 3 T cell receptor beta chains below all came from one sample that was sequenced in a study of T-cell reconstitution after alpha-beta-depleted transplantation in children. Researchers prepared the TCRbeta library using unique molecular identifiers, the study reports. TCRdb recomputed calls from the PCR reads with MiXCR, one row per CDR3 protein. The data contain about 610,000 distinct CDR3 sequences, 10% of them singletons. Sequenced material: PBMCs from the stem cell graft donor, taken from the stem cell graft. All receptors come from a human donor who donated a stem cell graft to a child with acute myeloid leukemia.

This clonotype has a handful of counts. The gene calls are TRBV30 and TRBJ2-1; D call uncertain. The V gene's germline CDR1 is GTSNPN and CDR2 SVGIG (reference sequence). This CDR3 contains 13 residues. V was clipped by 7 bases and J by 6 bases, with 16 bases between them. The CDR3 DNA follows: TGTGCCTTGGAAGGCGGCTTTGGCAATGAGCAGTTCTTC. Protein: CALEGGFGNEQFF.

The chain employs TRBV24-1 and TRBJ1-4; D uncertain. CDR3 length equals 17 residues. Trimming left V 2 bases short and J 7 bases short, with 19 bases between. Germline CDR1 reads KGHDR; CDR2 reads SFDVKD. In DNA form, the CDR3 reads TGTGCCACCAGTGATTCCCGACAAGGCGGAAGGAGTGAAAAACTGTTTTTT. Its protein product is CATSDSRQGGRSEKLFF.

In this sample, this clonotype turned up a few times. The rearrangement links TRBV10-3 to TRBJ2-7; tentatively, D is TRBD2 (6 bases). Germline-derived CDR1 and CDR2 are ENHRY and SYGVKD. V lost 6 bases and J 4 bases, leaving 7 bases between the germline ends. CDR3 length: 11 amino acids. In nucleotides, the CDR3 is TGTGCCATCAGGGGGGGATACGAGCAGTACTTC. It encodes CAIRGGYEQYF.